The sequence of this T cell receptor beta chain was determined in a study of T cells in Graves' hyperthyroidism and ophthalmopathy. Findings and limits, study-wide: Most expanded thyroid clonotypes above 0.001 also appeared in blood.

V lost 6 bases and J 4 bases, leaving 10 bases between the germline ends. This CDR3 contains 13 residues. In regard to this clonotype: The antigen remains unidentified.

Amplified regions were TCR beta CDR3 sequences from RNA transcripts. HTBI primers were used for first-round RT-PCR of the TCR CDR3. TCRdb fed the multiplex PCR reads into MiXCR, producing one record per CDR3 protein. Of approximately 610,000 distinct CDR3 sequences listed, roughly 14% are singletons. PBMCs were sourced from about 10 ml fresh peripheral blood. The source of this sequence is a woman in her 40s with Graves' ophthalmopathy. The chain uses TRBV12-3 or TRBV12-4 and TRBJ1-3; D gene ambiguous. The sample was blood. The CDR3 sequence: CASRLLAGNTIYF. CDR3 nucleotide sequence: TGTGCCAGCAGACTTCTGGCGGGAAACACCATATATTTT.